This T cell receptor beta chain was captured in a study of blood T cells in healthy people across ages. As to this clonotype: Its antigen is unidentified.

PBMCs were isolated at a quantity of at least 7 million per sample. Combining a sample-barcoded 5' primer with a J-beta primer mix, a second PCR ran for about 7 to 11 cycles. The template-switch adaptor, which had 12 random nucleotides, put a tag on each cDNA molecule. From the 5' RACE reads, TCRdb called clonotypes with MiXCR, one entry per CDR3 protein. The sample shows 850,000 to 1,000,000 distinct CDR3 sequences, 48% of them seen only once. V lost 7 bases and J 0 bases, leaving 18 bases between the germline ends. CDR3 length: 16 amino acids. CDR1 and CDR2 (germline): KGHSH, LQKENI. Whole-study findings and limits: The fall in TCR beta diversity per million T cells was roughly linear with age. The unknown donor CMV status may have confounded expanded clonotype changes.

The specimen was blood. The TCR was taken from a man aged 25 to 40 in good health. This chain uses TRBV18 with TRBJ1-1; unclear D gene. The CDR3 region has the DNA TGTGCCAGCTACACATCCGGTCCCCCTATGAACACTGAAGCTTTCTTT. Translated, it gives CASYTSGPPMNTEAFF.